A selection of T cell receptor beta chains follows, all from one sample in a study of CD8 T cells in Susac syndrome. TCRdb used MiXCR to reprocess the immunoSEQ multiplex PCR reads, holding one entry per CDR3 protein. The repertoire has about 190,000 distinct CDR3 sequences, approximately 95% of them found once; the top ten carry 0.09% to 0.12%. The sequenced sample consisted of CD4+ T cells from PBMCs. The receptors were gathered from a human donor in good health. Each CDR3 is given with its conserved first and last residue. The order of the fields is J gene, V gene, clone size, D gene, CDR3 protein, CDR3 DNA. D genes are given only for firm matches. Size is stated for part of the rows, as once, few or many counts, or as a class when the clone is expanded.

TRBJ1-1 TRBV15 once . CATSRDRRGDTEAFF TGTGCCACCAGCAGAGATAGGAGGGGAGACACTGAAGCTTTCTTT
TRBJ2-6 TRBV28 once . CASSLRRRPGANVLTF TGTGCCAGCAGCCTCCGGCGCAGGCCCGGGGCCAACGTCCTGACTTTC
TRBJ1-2 TRBV28 . . CASSLVVNYGYTF TGTGCCAGCAGCCTGGTGGTTAACTATGGCTACACCTTC
TRBJ1-2 TRBV5-6 . TRBD1 CASSSDREQPGYTF TGTGCCAGCAGCTCTGACAGGGAACAGCCTGGCTACACCTTC
TRBJ2-5 TRBV14 . . CASSQVRGRETQYF TGTGCCAGCAGCCAAGTAAGAGGCCGTGAGACCCAGTACTTC
TRBJ2-7 TRBV27 . TRBD1 CASSRQRQGYSYEQYF TGTGCCAGCAGTCGCCAAAGACAGGGCTATTCCTACGAGCAGTACTTC
TRBJ2-3 TRBV5-1 . . CASSLRIQKDTQYF TGCGCCAGCAGCTTGAGAATACAGAAGGATACGCAGTATTTT
TRBJ2-4 TRBV2 . . CASSDRTAKNIQYF TGTGCCAGCAGTGATAGGACTGCCAAAAACATTCAGTACTTC
TRBJ2-2 TRBV18 few . CASSPGLGNTGELFF TGTGCCAGCTCACCCGGCCTAGGGAACACCGGGGAGCTGTTTTTT
TRBJ1-1 TRBV3-1 . . CASSQGYNTEAFF TGTGCCAGCAGCCAAGGGTATAACACTGAAGCTTTCTTT
TRBJ1-6 TRBV14 . . CASSQDQRKGSYNSPLHF TGTGCCAGCAGCCAAGATCAACGCAAAGGCTCCTATAATTCACCCCTCCACTTT
TRBJ2-5 TRBV2 once . CATMRESGQETQYF TGTGCCACCATGCGGGAAAGCGGCCAAGAGACCCAGTACTTC
TRBJ1-2 TRBV7-2 . . CASSVGQFGYTF TGTGCCAGCAGCGTCGGACAGTTTGGCTACACCTTC